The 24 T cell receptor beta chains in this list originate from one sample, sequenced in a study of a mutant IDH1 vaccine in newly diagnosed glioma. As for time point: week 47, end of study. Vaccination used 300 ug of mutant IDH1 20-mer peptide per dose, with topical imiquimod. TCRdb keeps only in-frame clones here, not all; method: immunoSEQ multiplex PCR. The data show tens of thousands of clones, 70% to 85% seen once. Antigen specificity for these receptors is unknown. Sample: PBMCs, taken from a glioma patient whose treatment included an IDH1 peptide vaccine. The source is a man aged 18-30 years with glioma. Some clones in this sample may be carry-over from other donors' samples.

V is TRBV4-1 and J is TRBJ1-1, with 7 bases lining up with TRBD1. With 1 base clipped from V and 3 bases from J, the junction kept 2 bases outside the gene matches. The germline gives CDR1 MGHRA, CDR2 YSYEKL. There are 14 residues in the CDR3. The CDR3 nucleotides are TGCGCCAGCAGCCAAGGACAGGGCTACACTGAAGCTTTCTTT. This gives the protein CASSQGQGYTEAFF.

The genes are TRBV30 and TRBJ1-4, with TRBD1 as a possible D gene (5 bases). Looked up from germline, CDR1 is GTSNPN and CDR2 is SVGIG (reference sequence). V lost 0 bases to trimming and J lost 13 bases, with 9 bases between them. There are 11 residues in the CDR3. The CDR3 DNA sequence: TGTGCCTGGAGTGTAGGGGCGGGACTGTTTTTT. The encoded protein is CAWSVGAGLFF.

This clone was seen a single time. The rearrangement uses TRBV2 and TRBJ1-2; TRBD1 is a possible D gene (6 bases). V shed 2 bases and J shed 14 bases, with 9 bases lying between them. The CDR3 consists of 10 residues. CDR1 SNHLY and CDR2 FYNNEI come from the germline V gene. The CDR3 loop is CASSERTATF. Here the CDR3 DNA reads TGTGCCAGCAGTGAAAGGACAGCTACCTTC.

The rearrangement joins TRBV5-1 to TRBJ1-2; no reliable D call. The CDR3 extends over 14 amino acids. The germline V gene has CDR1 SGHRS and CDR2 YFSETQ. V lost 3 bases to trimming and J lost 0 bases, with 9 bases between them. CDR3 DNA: TGCGCCAGCAGCTCGGGCTTAACTAACTATGGCTACACCTTC. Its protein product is CASSSGLTNYGYTF.

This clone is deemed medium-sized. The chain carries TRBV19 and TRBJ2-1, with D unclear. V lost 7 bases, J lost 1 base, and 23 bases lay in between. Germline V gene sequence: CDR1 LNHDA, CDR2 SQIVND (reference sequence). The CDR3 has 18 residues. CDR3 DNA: TGTGCCAGTATCAGCACGCGTTTCGACCAGGAATCCTACAATGAGCAGTTCTTC. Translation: CASISTRFDQESYNEQFF. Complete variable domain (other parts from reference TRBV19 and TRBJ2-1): DGGITQSPKYLFRKEGQNVTLSCEQNLNHDAMYWYRQDPGQGLRLIYYSQIVNDFQKGDIAEGYSVSREKKESFPLTVTSAQKNPTAFYLCASISTRFDQESYNEQFFGPGTRLTVL.

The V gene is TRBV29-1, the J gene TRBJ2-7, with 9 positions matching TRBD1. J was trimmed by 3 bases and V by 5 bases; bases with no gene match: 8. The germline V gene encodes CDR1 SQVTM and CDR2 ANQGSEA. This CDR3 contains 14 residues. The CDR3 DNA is TGCAGCGTTCGTAGGACAGGGGTACTCTACGAGCAGTACTTC. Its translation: CSVRRTGVLYEQYF.

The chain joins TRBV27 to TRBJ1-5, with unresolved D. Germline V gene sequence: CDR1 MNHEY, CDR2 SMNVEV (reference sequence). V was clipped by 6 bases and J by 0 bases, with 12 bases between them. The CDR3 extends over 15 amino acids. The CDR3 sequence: CASSQQSFSNQPQHF. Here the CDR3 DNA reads TGTGCCAGCAGCCAACAGAGTTTTAGCAATCAGCCCCAGCATTTT.

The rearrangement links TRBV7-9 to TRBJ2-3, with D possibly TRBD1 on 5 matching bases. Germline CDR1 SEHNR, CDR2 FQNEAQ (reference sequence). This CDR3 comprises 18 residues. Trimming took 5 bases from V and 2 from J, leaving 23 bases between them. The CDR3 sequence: CASSPPGWGELPTDTQYF. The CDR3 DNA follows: TGTGCCAGCAGCCCGCCCGGGTGGGGCGAACTCCCCACAGATACGCAGTATTTT.

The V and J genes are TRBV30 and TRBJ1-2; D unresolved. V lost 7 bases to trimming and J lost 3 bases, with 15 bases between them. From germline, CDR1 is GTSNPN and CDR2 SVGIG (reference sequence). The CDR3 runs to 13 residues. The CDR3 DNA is TGTGCCTACGTCGACGGGCGTCACTATGGCTACACCTTC. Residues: CAYVDGRHYGYTF.

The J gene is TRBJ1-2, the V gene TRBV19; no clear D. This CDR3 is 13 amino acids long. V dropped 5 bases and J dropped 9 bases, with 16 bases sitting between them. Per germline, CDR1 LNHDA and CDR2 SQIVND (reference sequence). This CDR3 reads CASSHPPLKRYTF. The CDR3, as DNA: TGTGCCAGTAGTCACCCGCCCCTGAAGCGCTACACCTTC.

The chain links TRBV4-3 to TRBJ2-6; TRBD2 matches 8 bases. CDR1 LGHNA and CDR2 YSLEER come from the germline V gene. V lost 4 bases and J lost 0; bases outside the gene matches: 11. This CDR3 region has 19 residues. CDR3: CASSPIPSGGFSGANVLTF. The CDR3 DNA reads TGCGCCAGCAGCCCCATACCCAGCGGGGGTTTCTCTGGGGCCAACGTCCTGACTTTC.

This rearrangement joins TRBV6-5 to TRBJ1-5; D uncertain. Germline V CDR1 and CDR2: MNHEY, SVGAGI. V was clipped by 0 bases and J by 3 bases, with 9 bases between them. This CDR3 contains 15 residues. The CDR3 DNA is TGTGCCAGCAGTTACTCCCGGGGAGACAATCAGCCCCAGCATTTT. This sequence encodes CASSYSRGDNQPQHF.

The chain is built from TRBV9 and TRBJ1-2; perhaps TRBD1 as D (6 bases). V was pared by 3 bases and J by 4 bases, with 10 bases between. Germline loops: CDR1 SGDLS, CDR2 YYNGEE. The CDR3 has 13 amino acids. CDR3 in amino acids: CASSGGGSYGYTF. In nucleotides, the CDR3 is TGTGCCAGCAGCGGCGGGGGCAGCTATGGCTACACCTTC.

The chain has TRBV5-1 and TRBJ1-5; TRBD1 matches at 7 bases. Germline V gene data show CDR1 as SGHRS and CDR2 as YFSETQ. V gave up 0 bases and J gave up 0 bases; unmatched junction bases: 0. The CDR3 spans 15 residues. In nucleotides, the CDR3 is TGCGCCAGCAGCTTGGCAGGGGGTAGCAATCAGCCCCAGCATTTT. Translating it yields CASSLAGGSNQPQHF.

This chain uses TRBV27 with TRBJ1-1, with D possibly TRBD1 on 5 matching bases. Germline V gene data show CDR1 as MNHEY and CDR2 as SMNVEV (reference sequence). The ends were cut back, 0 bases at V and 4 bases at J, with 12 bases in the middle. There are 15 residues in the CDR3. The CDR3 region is CASSLSQGAGTEAFF. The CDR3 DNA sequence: TGTGCCAGCAGTTTATCGCAGGGTGCGGGCACTGAAGCTTTCTTT.

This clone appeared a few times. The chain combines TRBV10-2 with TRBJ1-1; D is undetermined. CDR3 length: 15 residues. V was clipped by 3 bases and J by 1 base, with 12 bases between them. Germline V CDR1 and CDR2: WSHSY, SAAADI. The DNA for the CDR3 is TGCGCCAGCAGTGACTTAGGTCCCAAGAACACTGAAGCTTTCTTT. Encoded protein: CASSDLGPKNTEAFF.

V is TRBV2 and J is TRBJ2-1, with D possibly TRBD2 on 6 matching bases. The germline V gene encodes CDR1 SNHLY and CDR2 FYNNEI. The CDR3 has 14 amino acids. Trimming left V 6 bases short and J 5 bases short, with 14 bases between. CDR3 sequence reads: CASRGDLKNNEQFF. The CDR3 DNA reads TGTGCCAGCAGGGGGGACTTAAAAAACAATGAGCAGTTCTTC.

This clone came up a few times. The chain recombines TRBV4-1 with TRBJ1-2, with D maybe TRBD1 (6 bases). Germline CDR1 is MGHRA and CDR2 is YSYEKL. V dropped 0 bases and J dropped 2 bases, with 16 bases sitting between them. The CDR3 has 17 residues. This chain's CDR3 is CASSQDPGQGPNYGYTF. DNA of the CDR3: TGCGCCAGCAGCCAAGATCCGGGACAAGGACCAAACTATGGCTACACCTTC.

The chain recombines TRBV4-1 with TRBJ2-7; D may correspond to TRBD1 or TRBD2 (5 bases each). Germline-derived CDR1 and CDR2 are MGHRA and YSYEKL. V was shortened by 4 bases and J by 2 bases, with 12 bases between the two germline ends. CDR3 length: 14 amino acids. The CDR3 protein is CASSRGRGAYEQYF. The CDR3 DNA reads TGCGCCAGCAGCCGGGGACGAGGGGCCTACGAGCAGTACTTC.

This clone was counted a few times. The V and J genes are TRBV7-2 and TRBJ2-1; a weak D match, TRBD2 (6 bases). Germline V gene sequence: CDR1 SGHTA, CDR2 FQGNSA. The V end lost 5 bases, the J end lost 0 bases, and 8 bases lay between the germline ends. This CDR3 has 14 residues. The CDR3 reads CASSPGGSYNEQFF. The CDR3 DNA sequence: TGTGCCAGCAGCCCCGGGGGCTCCTACAATGAGCAGTTCTTC.

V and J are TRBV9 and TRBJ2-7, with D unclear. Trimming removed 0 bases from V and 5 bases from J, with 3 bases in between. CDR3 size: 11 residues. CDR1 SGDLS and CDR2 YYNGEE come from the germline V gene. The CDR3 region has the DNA TGTGCCAGCAGCGTAGACGACGAGCAGTACTTC. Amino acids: CASSVDDEQYF. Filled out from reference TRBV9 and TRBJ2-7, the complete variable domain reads DSGVTQTPKHLITATGQRVTLRCSPRSGDLSVYWYQQSLDQGLQFLIQYYNGEERAKGNILERFSAQQFPDLHSELNLSSLELGDSALYFCASSVDDEQYFGPGTRLTVT.

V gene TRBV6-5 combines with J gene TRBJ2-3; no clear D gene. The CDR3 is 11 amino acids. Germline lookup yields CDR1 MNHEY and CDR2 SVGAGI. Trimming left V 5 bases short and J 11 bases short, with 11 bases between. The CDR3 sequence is CASSHQQMQYF. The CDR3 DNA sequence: TGTGCCAGCAGTCACCAACAAATGCAGTATTTT.

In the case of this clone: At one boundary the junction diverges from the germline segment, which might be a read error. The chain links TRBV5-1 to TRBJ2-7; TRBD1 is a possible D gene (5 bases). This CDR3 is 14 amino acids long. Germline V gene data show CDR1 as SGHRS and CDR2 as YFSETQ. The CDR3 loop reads CASRSDSLLSIGRF. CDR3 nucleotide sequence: TGCGCCAGCAGATCCGACAGCCTCCTTTCGATCGGTCGATTC.

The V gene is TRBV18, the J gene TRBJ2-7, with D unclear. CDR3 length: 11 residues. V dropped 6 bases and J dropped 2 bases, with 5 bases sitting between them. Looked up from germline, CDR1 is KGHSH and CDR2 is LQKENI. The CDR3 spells CASSSTYEQYF. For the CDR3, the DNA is TGTGCCAGCTCGTCAACCTACGAGCAGTACTTC.